A single sample gave rise to the 9 T cell receptor beta chains below, sequenced in a study of molecular identifiers for immune sequencing clone quantification. TCRdb reprocessed the PCR reads with MiXCR, giving one entry per CDR3 protein. The data hold around 470,000 distinct CDR3 sequences, with about 21% observed a single time. Material: naive CD8+ T cells from blood, with Jurkat cell RNA spiked in. Indicated subset: FACS-sorted CD8+CD4-CCR7+CD45RA+ naive T cells. The source of these receptors is a human donor in good health. Some libraries in this study had Jurkat cell RNA spiked in.

The table lists this clonotype with many counts. This chain connects TRBV28 to TRBJ1-6, with 7 nucleotides matching TRBD1. The CDR3 contains 15 residues. Trimming took 3 bases from V and 6 from J; bases not matched to a gene: 5. Germline lookup yields CDR1 MDHEN and CDR2 SYDVKM. This CDR3 reads CASSFLGQTNSPLHF. CDR3 nucleotide sequence: TGTGCCAGCAGTTTCTTGGGACAGACTAATTCACCCCTCCACTTT.

As regards this clonotype: A much more abundant neighbour one base away suggests this may be a read error. The rearrangement joins TRBV6-6 to TRBJ1-5; 10 bases align to TRBD1. The germline V gene encodes CDR1 MNHNY and CDR2 SVGAGI (reference sequence). The CDR3 consists of 14 residues. The CDR3: CAGSGDRGEQPQHF. CDR3 in DNA: TGTGCCGGCAGTGGGGACAGGGGTGAACAGCCCCAGCATTTT.

This clonotype appeared many times. The V call is TRBV20-1, the J call TRBJ2-3, with D perhaps matching TRBD2 (6 bases). This CDR3 contains 15 residues. The germline V gene has CDR1 DFQATT and CDR2 SNEGSKA (reference sequence). Trimming stripped 4 bases from V and 4 bases from J, with 18 bases between. The CDR3 loop is CSATTTRVYPDTQYF. The CDR3 region has the DNA TGCAGTGCTACAACGACTAGAGTTTATCCAGATACGCAGTATTTT.

Remarks on this clonotype: This may stem from a read error, because a much larger clone lies one nucleotide away. The rearrangement links TRBV12-3 or TRBV12-4 to TRBJ1-1, with D tentatively TRBD1 (5 bases). This CDR3 has 13 residues. The ends were cut back, 7 bases at V and 9 bases at J, with 18 bases in the middle. DNA for the CDR3: TGTGCCAGCATGGTATCCCGGGACCGAAAAGCTTTCTTT. Residues: CASMVSRDRKAFF.

This clonotype showed up many times. This chain uses TRBV29-1 with TRBJ1-1; D might be TRBD1 (5 bases). CDR1 and CDR2 (germline): SQVTM, ANQGSEA. The CDR3 loop spans 13 amino acids. V was pared by 4 bases and J by 5 bases, with 14 bases between. The CDR3: CSVVGQGETEAFF. CDR3 coding DNA: TGCAGCGTTGTCGGGCAGGGAGAGACTGAAGCTTTCTTT.

About this clonotype itself: A much larger clonotype is one base distant, so this may be a read error. The chain joins TRBV20-1 to TRBJ2-3, with TRBD1 identical over 9 bases. V gave up 4 bases and J gave up 6 bases; unmatched junction bases: 14. CDR1 DFQATT and CDR2 SNEGSKA come from the germline V gene (reference sequence). The CDR3 consists of 16 residues. This CDR3 is CSATLGDRGSWDTQYF. In nucleotides, the CDR3 is TGCAGTGCTACGCTAGGTGACAGGGGGTCTTGGGATACGCAGTATTTT.

The chain has TRBV9 and TRBJ1-3; 7 nucleotides agree with TRBD1. The CDR3 has 13 residues. J was trimmed by 8 bases and V by 3 bases; bases with no gene match: 5. Germline V gene sequence: CDR1 SGDLS, CDR2 YYNGEE. This chain's CDR3 is CASSDGTEYTIYF. DNA of the CDR3: TGTGCCAGCAGCGATGGGACAGAATACACCATATATTTT. Variable domain in full (rest from reference TRBV9 and TRBJ1-3): DSGVTQTPKHLITATGQRVTLRCSPRSGDLSVYWYQQSLDQGLQFLIQYYNGEERAKGNILERFSAQQFPDLHSELNLSSLELGDSALYFCASSDGTEYTIYFGEGSWLTVV.

This clonotype was counted between two and nine times. CDR3 bases: TGTGCCAGCAGTGAATTAACCCTGGGTTCGAACACTGAAGCTTTCTTT. Protein sequence: CASSELTLGSNTEAFF. This chain connects TRBV25-1 to TRBJ1-1; D ambiguous. Germline values: CDR1 MGHDK, CDR2 SYGVNS. This CDR3 is built from 16 residues. V shed 1 base and J shed 1 base, with 13 bases lying between them.

The rearrangement joins TRBV19 to TRBJ1-2; weak D call: TRBD1 (5 bases). The V gene's germline CDR1 is LNHDA and CDR2 SQIVND (reference sequence). This CDR3 spans 15 amino acids. Trimming shortened V by 3 bases and J by 7 bases, and 18 bases separated the two germline ends. The CDR3 reads CASSMFGTPTRGYTF. In DNA form, the CDR3 reads TGTGCCAGTAGTATGTTTGGGACTCCAACGCGTGGCTACACCTTC.